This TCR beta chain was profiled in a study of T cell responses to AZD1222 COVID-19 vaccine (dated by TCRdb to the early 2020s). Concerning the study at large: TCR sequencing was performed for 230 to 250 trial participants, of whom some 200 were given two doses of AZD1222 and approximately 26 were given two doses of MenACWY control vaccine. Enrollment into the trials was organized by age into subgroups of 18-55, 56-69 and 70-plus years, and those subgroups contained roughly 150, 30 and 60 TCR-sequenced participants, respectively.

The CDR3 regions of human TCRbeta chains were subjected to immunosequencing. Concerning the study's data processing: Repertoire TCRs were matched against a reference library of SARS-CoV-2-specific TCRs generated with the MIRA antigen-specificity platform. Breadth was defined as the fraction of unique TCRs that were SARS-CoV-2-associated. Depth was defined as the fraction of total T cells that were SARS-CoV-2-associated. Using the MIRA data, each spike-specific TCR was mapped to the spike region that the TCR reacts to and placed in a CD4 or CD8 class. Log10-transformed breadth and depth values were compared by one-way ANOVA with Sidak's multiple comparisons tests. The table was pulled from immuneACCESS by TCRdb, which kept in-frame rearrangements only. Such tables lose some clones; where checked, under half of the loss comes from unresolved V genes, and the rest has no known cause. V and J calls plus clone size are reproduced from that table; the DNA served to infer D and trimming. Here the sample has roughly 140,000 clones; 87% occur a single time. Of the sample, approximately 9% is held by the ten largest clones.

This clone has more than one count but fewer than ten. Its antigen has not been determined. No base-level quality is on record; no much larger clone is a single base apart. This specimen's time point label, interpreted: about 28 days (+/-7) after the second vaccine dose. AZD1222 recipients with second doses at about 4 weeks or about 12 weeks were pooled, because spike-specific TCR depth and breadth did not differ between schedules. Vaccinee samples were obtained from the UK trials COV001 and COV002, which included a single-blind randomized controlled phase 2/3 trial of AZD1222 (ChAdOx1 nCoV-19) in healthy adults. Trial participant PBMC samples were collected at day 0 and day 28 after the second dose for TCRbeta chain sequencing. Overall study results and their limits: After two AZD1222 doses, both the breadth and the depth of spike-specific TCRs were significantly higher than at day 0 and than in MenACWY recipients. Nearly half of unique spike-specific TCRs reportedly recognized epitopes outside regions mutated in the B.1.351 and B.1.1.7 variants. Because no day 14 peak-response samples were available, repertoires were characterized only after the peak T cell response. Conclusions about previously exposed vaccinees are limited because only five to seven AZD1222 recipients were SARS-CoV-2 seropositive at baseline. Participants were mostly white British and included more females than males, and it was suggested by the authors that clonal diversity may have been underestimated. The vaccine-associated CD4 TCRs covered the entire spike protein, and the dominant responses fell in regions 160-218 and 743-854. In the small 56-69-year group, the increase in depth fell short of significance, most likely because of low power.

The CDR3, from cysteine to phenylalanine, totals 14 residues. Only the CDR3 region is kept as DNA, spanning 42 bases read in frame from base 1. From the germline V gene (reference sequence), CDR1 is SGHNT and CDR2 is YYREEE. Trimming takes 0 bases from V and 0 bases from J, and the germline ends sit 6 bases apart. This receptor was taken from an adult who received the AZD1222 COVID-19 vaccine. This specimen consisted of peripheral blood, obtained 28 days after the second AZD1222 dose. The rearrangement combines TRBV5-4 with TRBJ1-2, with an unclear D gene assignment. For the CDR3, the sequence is CASSLGPSNYGYTF. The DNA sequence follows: TGTGCCAGCAGCTTGGGACCCTCTAACTATGGCTACACCTTC.